The 9 T cell receptor beta chains below come from one sample, sequenced in a study of blood T cell repertoires in COVID-19. Sequenced by immunoSEQ multiplex PCR; TCRdb stores in-frame clones only, minus some. The sample consists of 400,000 or so clones, around 89% of them appearing once. The sample taken for sequencing was PBMCs or T cells enriched from blood (not recorded which). These TCRs come from a man aged 25 to 45 who had recovered from COVID-19.

This clone was recorded once. J is TRBJ1-6 and V is TRBV6-2 or TRBV6-3, with D possibly matching TRBD1 (5 bases). CDR3 size: 16 residues. V lost 6 bases to trimming and J lost 5 bases, with 17 bases between them. Germline CDR1 is MNHEY and CDR2 is SVGEGT. The CDR3 region has the DNA TGTGCCAGCAGCCCAGGGAAGGGCGGGAATAATTCACCCCTCCACTTT. Translating gives CASSPGKGGNNSPLHF.

V gene TRBV3-1 (or the pseudogene TRBV3-2) combines with J gene TRBJ2-1, with a possible D match to TRBD2 (5 bases). With 9 bases removed from V and 0 bases from J, the gap between germline ends came to 15 bases. This CDR3 comprises 15 residues. The germline gives CDR1 LGHDT, CDR2 YNNKEL (reference sequence). The CDR3 DNA reads TGTGCCAGTACTAGTACCCTAAGCTCCTACAATGAGCAGTTCTTC. As protein: CASTSTLSSYNEQFF.

For this clone: This sample also contains other DNA sequences that code for the same CDR3. The V and J genes are TRBV7-3 and TRBJ2-3; 7 bases match TRBD2. CDR1 is SGHTA, CDR2 FQGTGA, per germline. The CDR3 contains 13 residues. V trimming: 6 bases; J trimming: 0 bases; junction bases outside the gene matches: 0. CDR3 DNA sequence: TGTGCCAGCAGTAGCGGGAGCACAGATACGCAGTATTTT. Protein sequence: CASSSGSTDTQYF.

The gene calls are TRBV6-5 and TRBJ2-7; 12 bases match TRBD2. The V and J ends lost 6 bases and 11 bases, in that order; junction bases with no gene match: 11. Germline V lookup: CDR1 MNHEY, CDR2 SVGAGI. CDR3 length: 14 amino acids. The CDR3 DNA is TGTGCCAGCAGCGCGACTAGCGGGAGCCCCCCAGAGTACTTC. Protein sequence: CASSATSGSPPEYF.

This clone has just one count. This chain uses TRBV7-2 with TRBJ2-1; 7 bases line up with TRBD2. Trimming removed 1 base from V and 2 bases from J; junction bases left unmatched: 5. The germline V gene has CDR1 SGHTA and CDR2 FQGNSA. CDR3 size: 16 residues. The CDR3 sequence is CASSLEGGSTYNEQFF. In nucleotides, the CDR3 is TGTGCCAGCAGCTTAGAAGGCGGGAGTACCTACAATGAGCAGTTCTTC.

The J gene is TRBJ2-7, the V gene TRBV18, with D possibly being TRBD2 (6 bases). V shed 3 bases and J shed 1 base, with 19 bases lying between them. CDR3 length equals 17 residues. Germline CDR1 reads KGHSH; CDR2 reads LQKENI. The CDR3 DNA is TGTGCCAGCTCACCGGGGGGATTCCGGGACGGTTCCTACGAGCAGTACTTC. Translated: CASSPGGFRDGSYEQYF.

V and J are TRBV28 and TRBJ1-2, with a tentative D call TRBD1 (6 bases). The V gene lost 6 bases and the J gene lost 4 bases, with 21 bases spanning the gap. Germline V CDR1 and CDR2: MDHEN, SYDVKM. The CDR3 extends over 16 amino acids. CDR3 DNA: TGTGCCAGCAGCTACGAGGGGGTTTATGAAACCTATGGCTACACCTTC. Translated, it gives CASSYEGVYETYGYTF.

V usage is TRBV30 and J usage is TRBJ2-3; tentative D call: TRBD1 (5 bases). Germline-derived CDR1 and CDR2 are GTSNPN and SVGIG (reference sequence). This CDR3 is built from 14 residues. V was cut by 3 bases and J by 5 bases, with 15 bases left in between. The CDR3 region is CAWRGLPRLDTQYF. The CDR3 DNA sequence: TGTGCCTGGAGGGGGCTCCCTCGGTTAGATACGCAGTATTTT.

The V and J genes are TRBV5-1 and TRBJ1-2, with unresolved D. Germline V lookup: CDR1 SGHRS, CDR2 YFSETQ. V was shortened by 0 bases and J by 4 bases, with 16 bases between the two germline ends. There are 16 residues in the CDR3. The CDR3 DNA reads as TGCGCCAGCAGCTTGGTGGAGGGAACCCGATTCTATGGCTACACCTTC. Its translation: CASSLVEGTRFYGYTF. Complete variable domain (other parts from reference TRBV5-1 and TRBJ1-2): KAGVTQTPRYLIKTRGQQVTLSCSPISGHRSVSWYQQTPGQGLQFLFEYFSETQRNKGNFPGRFSGRQFSNSRSEMNVSTLELGDSALYLCASSLVEGTRFYGYTFGSGTRLTVV.